This T cell receptor beta chain was recovered during a study of CD8 T cells in ankylosing spondylitis. The study, taken as a whole, reports: Among TCR beta sequences, a motif of several highly homologous variants appeared characteristic of ankylosing spondylitis blood.

The CDR3 runs to 14 residues. Trimming took 4 bases from V and 1 from J; bases not matched to a gene: 0. Germline V CDR1 and CDR2: KGHDR, SFDVKD. TCRdb called the 5' RACE reads again in MiXCR, with one record for every CDR3 protein. The table includes about 90,000 distinct CDR3 sequences, about 9% detected once. This clonotype was seen a handful of times. Its specificity is unknown. What was sequenced was blood, either unsorted or a sorted T cell fraction (not recorded which). The V and J genes are TRBV24-1 and TRBJ2-3; TRBD2 aligns across 8 bases. This clonotype was obtained from a male donor with ankylosing spondylitis. The CDR3 spells CATSELAGTDTQYF. DNA for the CDR3: TGTGCCACCAGTGAACTAGCGGGCACAGATACGCAGTATTTT.